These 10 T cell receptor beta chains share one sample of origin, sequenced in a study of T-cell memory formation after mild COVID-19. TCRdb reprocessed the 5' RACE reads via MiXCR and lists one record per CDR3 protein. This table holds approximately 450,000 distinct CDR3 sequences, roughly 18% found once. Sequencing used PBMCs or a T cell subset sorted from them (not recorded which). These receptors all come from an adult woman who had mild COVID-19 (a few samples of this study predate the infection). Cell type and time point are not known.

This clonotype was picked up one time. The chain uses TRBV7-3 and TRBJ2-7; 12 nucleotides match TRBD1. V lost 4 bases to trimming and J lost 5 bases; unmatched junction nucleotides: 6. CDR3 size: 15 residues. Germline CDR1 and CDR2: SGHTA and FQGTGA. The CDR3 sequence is CASSWGQGALDEQYF. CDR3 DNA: TGTGCCAGCAGCTGGGGACAGGGGGCCCTTGACGAGCAGTACTTC. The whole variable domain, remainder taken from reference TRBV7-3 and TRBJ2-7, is GAGVSQTPSNKVTEKGKYVELRCDPISGHTALYWYRQSLGQGPEFLIYFQGTGAADDSGLPNDRFFAVRPEGSVSTLKIQRTERGDSAVYLCASSWGQGALDEQYFGPGTRLTVT.

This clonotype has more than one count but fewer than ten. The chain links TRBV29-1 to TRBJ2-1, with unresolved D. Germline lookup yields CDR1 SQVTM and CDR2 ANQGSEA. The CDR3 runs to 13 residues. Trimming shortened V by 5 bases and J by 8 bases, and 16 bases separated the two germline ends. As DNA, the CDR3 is TGCAGCGTTTTCGCCACCCGGGTGGATGAGCAGTTCTTC. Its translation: CSVFATRVDEQFF.

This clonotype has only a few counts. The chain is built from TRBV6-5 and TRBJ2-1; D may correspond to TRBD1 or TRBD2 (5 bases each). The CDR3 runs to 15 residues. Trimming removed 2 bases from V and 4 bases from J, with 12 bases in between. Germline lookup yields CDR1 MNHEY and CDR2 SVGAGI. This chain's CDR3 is CASSYVQGPYNEQFF. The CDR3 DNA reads TGTGCCAGCAGTTACGTCCAGGGACCGTACAATGAGCAGTTCTTC.

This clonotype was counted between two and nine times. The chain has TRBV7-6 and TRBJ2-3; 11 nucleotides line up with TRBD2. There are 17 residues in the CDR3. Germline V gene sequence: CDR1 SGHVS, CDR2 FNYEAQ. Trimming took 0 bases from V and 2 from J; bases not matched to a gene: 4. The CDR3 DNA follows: TGTGCCAGCAGCTTAGCCTTAGCGGGAGGGATCACAGATACGCAGTATTTT. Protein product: CASSLALAGGITDTQYF.

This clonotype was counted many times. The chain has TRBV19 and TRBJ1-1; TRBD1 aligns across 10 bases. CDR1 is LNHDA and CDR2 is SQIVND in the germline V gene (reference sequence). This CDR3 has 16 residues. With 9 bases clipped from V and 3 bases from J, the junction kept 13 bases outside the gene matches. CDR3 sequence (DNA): TGTGCCAGCCTCCGACAGGGGGCAGGGGTGGACACTGAAGCTTTCTTT. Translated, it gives CASLRQGAGVDTEAFF.

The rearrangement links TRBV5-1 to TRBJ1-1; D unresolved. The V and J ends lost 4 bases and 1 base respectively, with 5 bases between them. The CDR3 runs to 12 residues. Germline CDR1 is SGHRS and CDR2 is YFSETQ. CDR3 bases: TGCGCCAGCAGCACCCAGAACACTGAAGCTTTCTTT. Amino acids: CASSTQNTEAFF.

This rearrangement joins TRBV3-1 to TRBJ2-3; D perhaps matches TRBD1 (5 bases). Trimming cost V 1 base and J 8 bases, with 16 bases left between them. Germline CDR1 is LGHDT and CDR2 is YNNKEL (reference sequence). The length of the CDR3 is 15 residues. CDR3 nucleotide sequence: TGTGCCAGCAGCCAAGGGGGCCCGATTATGGGTACGCAGTATTTT. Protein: CASSQGGPIMGTQYF.

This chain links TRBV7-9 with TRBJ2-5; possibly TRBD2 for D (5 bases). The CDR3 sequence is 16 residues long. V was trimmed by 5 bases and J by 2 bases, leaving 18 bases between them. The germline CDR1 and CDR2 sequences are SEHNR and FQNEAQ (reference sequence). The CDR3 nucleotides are TGTGCCAGCAGCCCTCCCCGAGGGAGACCGCAAGAGACCCAGTACTTC. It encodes CASSPPRGRPQETQYF.

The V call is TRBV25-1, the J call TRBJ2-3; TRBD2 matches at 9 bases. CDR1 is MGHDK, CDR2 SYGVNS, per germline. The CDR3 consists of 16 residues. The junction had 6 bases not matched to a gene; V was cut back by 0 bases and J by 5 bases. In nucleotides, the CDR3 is TGTGCCAGCAGTGAATATGGCGGGAGGGCCGGAGATACGCAGTATTTT. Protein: CASSEYGGRAGDTQYF.

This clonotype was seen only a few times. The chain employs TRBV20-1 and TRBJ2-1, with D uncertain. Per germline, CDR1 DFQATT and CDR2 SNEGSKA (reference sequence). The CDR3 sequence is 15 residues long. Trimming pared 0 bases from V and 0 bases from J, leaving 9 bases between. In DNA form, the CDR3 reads TGCAGTGCTAGAGATACGGAGAGCTCCTACAATGAGCAGTTCTTC. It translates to CSARDTESSYNEQFF.